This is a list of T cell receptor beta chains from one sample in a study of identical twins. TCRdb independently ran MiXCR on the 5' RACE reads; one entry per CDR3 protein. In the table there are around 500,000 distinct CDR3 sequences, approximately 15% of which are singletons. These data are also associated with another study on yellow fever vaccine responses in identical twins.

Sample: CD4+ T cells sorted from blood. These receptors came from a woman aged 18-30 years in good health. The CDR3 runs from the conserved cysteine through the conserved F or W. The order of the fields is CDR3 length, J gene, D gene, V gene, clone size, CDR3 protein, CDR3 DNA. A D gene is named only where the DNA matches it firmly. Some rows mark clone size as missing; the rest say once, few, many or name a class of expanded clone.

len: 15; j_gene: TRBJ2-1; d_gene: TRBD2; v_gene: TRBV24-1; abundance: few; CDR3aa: CATLGKRGRYNEQFF; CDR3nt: TGTGCCACCCTCGGGAAGCGGGGGCGATACAATGAGCAGTTCTTC
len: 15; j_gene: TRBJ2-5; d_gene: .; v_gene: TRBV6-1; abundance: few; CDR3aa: CASTSRSGGGETQYF; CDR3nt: TGTGCCAGCACCTCCCGGTCAGGGGGAGGGGAGACCCAGTACTTC
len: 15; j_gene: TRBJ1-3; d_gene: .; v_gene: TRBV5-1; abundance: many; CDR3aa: CASSYQPASGNTIYF; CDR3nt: TGCGCCAGCAGCTACCAGCCAGCCTCTGGAAACACCATATATTTT
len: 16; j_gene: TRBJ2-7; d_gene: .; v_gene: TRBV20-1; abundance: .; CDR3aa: CSARNLLRDLSYEQYF; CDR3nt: TGCAGTGCTAGAAATCTATTACGGGACCTATCCTACGAGCAGTACTTC
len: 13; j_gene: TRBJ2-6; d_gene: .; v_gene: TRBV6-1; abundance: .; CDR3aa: CASSPDPARVLTF; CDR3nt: TGTGCCAGCAGCCCGGACCCGGCCAGGGTCCTGACTTTC
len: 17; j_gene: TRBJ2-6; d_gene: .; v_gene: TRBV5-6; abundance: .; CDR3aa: CASTDVSFSAGANVLTF; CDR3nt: TGTGCCAGCACGGACGTCTCCTTCTCTGCTGGGGCCAACGTCCTGACTTTC
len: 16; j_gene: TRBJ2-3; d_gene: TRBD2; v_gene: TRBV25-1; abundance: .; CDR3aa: CASSEYGGSLGDTQYF; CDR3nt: TGTGCCAGCAGTGAATATGGCGGGAGCTTGGGAGATACGCAGTATTTT
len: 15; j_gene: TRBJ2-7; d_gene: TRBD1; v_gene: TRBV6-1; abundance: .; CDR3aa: CASGCRGQKTYEQYF; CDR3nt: TGTGCCAGCGGATGTAGGGGGCAAAAGACCTACGAGCAGTACTTC
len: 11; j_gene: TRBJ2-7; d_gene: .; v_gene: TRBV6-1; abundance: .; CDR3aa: CASSALQVQYF; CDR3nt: TGTGCCAGCAGTGCGCTACAGGTACAGTACTTC
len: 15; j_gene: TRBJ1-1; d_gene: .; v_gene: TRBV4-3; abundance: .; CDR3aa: CASSSRWGGNTEAFF; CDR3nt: TGCGCCAGCAGCTCGAGATGGGGGGGAAACACTGAAGCTTTCTTT
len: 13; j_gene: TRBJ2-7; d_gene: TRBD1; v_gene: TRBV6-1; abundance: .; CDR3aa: CASRKGGRNKQYF; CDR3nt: TGTGCCAGCAGAAAAGGGGGCCGTAACAAGCAGTACTTC
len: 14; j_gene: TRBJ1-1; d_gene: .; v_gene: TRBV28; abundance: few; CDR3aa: CASSFPQSNTEAFF; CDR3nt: TGTGCCAGCAGTTTTCCCCAATCTAACACTGAAGCTTTCTTT
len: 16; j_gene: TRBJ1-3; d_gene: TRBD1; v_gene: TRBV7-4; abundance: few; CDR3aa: CASSHSDRVSGNTIYF; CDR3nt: TGTGCCAGCAGCCACTCCGACAGGGTCTCTGGAAACACCATATATTTT
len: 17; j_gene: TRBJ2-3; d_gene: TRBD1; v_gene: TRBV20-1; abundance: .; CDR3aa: CSARDPGTVGPTDTQYF; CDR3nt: TGCAGTGCTAGAGACCCCGGGACAGTCGGACCCACAGATACGCAGTATTTT
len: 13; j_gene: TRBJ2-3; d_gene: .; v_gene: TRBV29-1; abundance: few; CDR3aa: CSVEVRLTDTQYF; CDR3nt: TGCAGCGTTGAAGTTCGACTGACAGATACGCAGTATTTT
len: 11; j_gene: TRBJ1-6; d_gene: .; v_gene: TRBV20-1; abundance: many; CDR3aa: CSARTNSPLHF; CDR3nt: TGCAGTGCTAGGACTAATTCACCCCTCCACTTT
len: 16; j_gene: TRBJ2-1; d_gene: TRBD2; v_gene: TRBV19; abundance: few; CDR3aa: CASSIVGGRNYNEQFF; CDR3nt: TGTGCCAGTAGTATAGTTGGCGGGAGGAATTACAATGAGCAGTTCTTC
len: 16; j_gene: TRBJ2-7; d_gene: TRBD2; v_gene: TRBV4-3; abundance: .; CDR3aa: CASSQDISGRSYEQYF; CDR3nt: TGCGCCAGCAGCCAAGATATAAGCGGGAGGTCCTACGAGCAGTACTTC
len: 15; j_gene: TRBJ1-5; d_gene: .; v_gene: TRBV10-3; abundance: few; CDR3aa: CAISDRGTDNQPQHF; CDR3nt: TGTGCCATCAGTGACCGGGGGACCGACAATCAGCCCCAGCATTTT
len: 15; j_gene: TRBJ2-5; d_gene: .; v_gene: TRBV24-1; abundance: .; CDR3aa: CATSGERGRKETQYF; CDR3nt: TGTGCCACCAGTGGCGAGAGGGGCCGCAAAGAGACCCAGTACTTC
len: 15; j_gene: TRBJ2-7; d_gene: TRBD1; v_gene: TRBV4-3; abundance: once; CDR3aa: CASSHGTGGVYEQYF; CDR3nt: TGCGCCAGCAGCCATGGGACAGGGGGCGTATACGAGCAGTACTTC
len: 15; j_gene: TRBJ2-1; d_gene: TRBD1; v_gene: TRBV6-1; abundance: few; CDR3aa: CASRPRDRGLNEQFF; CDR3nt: TGTGCCAGCAGACCCCGGGACAGGGGGCTTAATGAGCAGTTCTTC
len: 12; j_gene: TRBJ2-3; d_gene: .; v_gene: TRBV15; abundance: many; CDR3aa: CATSRDTDTQYF; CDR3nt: TGTGCCACCAGCAGAGACACAGATACGCAGTATTTT
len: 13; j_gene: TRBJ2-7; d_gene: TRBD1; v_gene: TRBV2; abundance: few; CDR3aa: CASGRDRGSEQYF; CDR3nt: TGTGCCAGCGGTCGGGACAGGGGTTCCGAGCAGTACTTC
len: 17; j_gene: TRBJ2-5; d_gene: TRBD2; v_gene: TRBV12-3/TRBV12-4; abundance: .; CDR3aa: CASSFFGGRALGETQYF; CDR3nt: TGTGCCAGCAGTTTTTTCGGCGGGAGGGCCTTAGGGGAGACCCAGTACTTC
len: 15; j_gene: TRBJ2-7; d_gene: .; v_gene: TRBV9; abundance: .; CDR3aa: CASSAELGSSYEQYF; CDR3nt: TGTGCCAGCAGCGCCGAATTGGGCAGCTCCTACGAGCAGTACTTC
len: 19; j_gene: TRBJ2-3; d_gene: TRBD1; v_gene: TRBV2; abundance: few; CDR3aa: CAIRTDRGPPIQSTDTQYF; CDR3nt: TGTGCCATCAGGACCGACAGGGGGCCGCCCATCCAGAGCACAGATACGCAGTATTTT
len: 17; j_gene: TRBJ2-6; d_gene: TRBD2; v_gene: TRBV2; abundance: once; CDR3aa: CASGGGRIVSGANVLTF; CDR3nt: TGTGCCAGCGGCGGGGGACGGATAGTCTCTGGGGCCAACGTCCTGACTTTC
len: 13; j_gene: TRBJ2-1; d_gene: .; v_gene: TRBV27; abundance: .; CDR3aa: CASLWTCYNEQFF; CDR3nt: TGTGCCAGCTTGTGGACTTGCTACAATGAGCAGTTCTTC
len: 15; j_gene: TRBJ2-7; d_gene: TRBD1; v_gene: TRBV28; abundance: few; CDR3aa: CASSPNRGVTYEQYF; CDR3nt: TGTGCCAGCAGTCCGAACAGGGGGGTAACCTACGAGCAGTACTTC
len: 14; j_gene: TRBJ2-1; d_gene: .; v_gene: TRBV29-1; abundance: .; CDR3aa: CSVVPDIAYNEQFF; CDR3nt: TGCAGCGTCGTCCCGGACATAGCTTACAATGAGCAGTTCTTC
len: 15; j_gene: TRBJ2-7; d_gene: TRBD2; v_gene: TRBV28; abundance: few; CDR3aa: CASVYRTSGQVEQYF; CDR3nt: TGTGCCAGCGTCTACAGAACTAGCGGGCAAGTGGAGCAGTACTTC
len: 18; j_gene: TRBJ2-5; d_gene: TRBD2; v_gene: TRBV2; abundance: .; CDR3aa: CASSERTSGGGIQETQYF; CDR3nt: TGTGCCAGCAGTGAACGGACTAGCGGGGGGGGTATCCAAGAGACCCAGTACTTC
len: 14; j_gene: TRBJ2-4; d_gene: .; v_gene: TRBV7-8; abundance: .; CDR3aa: CASMEELAKNIQYF; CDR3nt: TGTGCCAGTATGGAGGAATTAGCCAAAAACATTCAGTACTTC
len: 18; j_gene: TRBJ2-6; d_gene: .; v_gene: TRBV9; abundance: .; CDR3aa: CASSVWSGEISGANVLTF; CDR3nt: TGTGCCAGCAGCGTATGGTCAGGAGAGATCTCTGGGGCCAACGTCCTGACTTTC
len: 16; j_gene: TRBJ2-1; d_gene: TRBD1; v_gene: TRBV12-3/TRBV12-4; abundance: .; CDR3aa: CASSPDRWNAYNEQFF; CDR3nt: TGTGCCAGCAGTCCGGACAGGTGGAATGCCTACAATGAGCAGTTCTTC
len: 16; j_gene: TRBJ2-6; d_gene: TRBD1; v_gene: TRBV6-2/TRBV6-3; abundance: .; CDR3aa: CASITGTEAGANVLTF; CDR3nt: TGTGCCAGCATCACCGGGACAGAAGCTGGGGCCAACGTCCTGACTTTC
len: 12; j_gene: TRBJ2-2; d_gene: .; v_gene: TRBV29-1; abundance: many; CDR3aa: CSVGGGTGELFF; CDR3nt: TGCAGCGTTGGGGGAGGTACCGGGGAGCTGTTTTTT
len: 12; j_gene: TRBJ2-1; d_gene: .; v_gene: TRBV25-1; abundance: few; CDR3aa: CASSPPVDEQFF; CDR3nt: TGTGCCAGCAGTCCCCCGGTCGATGAGCAGTTCTTC
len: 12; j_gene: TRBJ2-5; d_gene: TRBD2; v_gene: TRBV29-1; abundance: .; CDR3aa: CSVATSLKTQYF; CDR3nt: TGCAGCGTCGCGACTAGCTTAAAGACCCAGTACTTC
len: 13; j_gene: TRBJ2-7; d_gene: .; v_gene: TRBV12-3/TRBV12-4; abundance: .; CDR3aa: CASTPRSGYEQYF; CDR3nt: TGTGCCAGCACCCCGCGCTCGGGATACGAGCAGTACTTC
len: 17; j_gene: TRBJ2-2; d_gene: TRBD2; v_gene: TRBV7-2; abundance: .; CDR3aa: CASSHGLAGVWTGELFF; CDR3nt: TGTGCCAGCAGCCACGGACTAGCAGGGGTTTGGACCGGGGAGCTGTTTTTT
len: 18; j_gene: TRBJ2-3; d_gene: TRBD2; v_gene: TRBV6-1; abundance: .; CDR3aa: CASRHTSGGALSADTQYF; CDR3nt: TGTGCCAGCAGACACACTAGCGGGGGGGCTCTTTCCGCAGATACGCAGTATTTT
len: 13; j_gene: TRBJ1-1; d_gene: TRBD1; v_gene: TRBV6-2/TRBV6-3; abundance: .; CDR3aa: CASTQGPGTEAFF; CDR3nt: TGTGCCAGCACACAGGGGCCGGGCACTGAAGCTTTCTTT
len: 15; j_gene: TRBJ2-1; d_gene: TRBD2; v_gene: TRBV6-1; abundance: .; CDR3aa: CASSDGAGGHNEQFF; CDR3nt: TGTGCCAGCAGCGACGGGGCGGGAGGTCACAATGAGCAGTTCTTC
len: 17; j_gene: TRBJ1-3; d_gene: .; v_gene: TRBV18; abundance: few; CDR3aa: CASSPLGQPSSGNTIYF; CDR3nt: TGTGCCAGCTCACCGTTGGGACAACCGAGCTCTGGAAACACCATATATTTT
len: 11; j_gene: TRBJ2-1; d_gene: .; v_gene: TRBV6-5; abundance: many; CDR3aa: CASSDLSGQFF; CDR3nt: TGTGCCAGCAGTGACCTAAGCGGGCAGTTCTTC
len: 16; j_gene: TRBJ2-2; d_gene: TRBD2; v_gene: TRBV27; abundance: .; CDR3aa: CASSALAGENTGELFF; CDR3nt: TGTGCCAGCAGTGCCCTAGCGGGAGAGAACACCGGGGAGCTGTTTTTT
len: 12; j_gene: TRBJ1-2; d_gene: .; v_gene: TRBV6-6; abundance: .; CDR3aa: CASSQNKGGYTF; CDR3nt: TGTGCCAGCAGCCAAAATAAAGGCGGCTACACCTTC
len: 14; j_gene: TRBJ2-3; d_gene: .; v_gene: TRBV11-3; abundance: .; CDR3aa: CASSLTAKVDTQYF; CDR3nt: TGTGCCAGCAGCCTCACTGCAAAAGTCGATACGCAGTATTTT
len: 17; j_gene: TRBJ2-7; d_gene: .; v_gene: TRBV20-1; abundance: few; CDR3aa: CSARATPGHSTSYEQYF; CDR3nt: TGCAGTGCTAGAGCGACTCCGGGACACAGCACCTCCTACGAGCAGTACTTC
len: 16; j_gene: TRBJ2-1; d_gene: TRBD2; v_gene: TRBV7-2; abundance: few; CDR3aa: CASSPTGTSRGNEQFF; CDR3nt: TGTGCCAGCAGCCCCACGGGGACTAGCAGGGGGAATGAGCAGTTCTTC
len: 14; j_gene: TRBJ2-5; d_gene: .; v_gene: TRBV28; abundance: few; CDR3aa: CASSSGVRQETQYF; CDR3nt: TGTGCCAGCAGTTCAGGGGTGAGGCAAGAGACCCAGTACTTC
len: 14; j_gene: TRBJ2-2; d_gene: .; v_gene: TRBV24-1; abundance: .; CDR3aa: CATSGLRGAGELFF; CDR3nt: TGTGCCACCAGTGGTCTCAGGGGGGCCGGGGAGCTGTTTTTT
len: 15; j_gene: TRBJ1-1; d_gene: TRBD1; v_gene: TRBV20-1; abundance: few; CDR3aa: CRVTGGLSMNTEAFF; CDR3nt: TGCAGGGTGACAGGGGGTTTATCGATGAACACTGAAGCTTTCTTT
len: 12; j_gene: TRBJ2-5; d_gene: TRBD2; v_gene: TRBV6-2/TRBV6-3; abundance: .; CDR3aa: CASSYGRGGSYF; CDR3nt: TGTGCCAGCAGTTACGGACGGGGGGGCTCGTACTTC
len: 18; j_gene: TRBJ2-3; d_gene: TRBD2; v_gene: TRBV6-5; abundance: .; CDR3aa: CASSSRGGGLAGRDTQYF; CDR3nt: TGTGCCAGCAGTTCCCGGGGGGGAGGGCTCGCCGGAAGAGATACGCAGTATTTT
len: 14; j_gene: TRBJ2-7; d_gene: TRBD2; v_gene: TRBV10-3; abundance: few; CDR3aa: CAISGRERTYEQYF; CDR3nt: TGTGCCATCAGCGGGAGGGAGCGCACCTACGAGCAGTACTTC
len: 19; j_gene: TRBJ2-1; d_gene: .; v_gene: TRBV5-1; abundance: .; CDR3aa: CASSLWGSDSGSSYNEQFF; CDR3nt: TGCGCCAGCAGCTTGTGGGGGTCTGATAGCGGATCCTCCTACAATGAGCAGTTCTTC
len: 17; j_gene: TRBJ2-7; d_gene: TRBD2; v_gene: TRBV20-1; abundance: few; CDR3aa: CSASYQLAGGFVYEQYF; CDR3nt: TGCAGTGCTAGTTACCAATTAGCGGGAGGGTTCGTCTACGAGCAGTACTTC